These 27 T cell receptor beta chains originate from one sample sequenced in a study of blood T cell repertoires in COVID-19. TCRdb's table, derived via immunoSEQ multiplex PCR, lists solely in-frame clones and lacks some. The table lists around 310,000 clones, roughly 90% of them singletons. What was sequenced was peripheral blood. These receptors all come from a woman between 40 and 55 years old with COVID-19, enrolled during active disease.

This sequence joins TRBV20-1 and TRBJ1-6; maybe TRBD1 (6 bases). Trimming shortened V by 3 bases and J by 7 bases, and 16 bases separated the two germline ends. In germline, CDR1 is DFQATT, CDR2 SNEGSKA (reference sequence). The CDR3 has 15 residues. For the CDR3, the DNA is TGCAGTGCTAGTTTGGACAGAAGGAGAAATTCACCCCTCCACTTT. Translated: CSASLDRRRNSPLHF.

As DNA, the CDR3 is TGTGCCAGCAGCTTAGAGGCAGGCTATGGCTACACCTTC. Protein product: CASSLEAGYGYTF. The chain couples TRBV11-2 to TRBJ1-2; D is uncertain. V was pared by 0 bases and J by 4 bases, with 6 bases between. Germline CDR1 and CDR2: SGHAT and FQNNGV. This CDR3 spans 13 amino acids.

The J gene is TRBJ2-1, the V gene TRBV12-3 or TRBV12-4; 7 nucleotides line up with TRBD2. The J segment lost 4 bases and the V segment lost 5 bases, leaving 2 bases of the junction unmatched. The CDR3 is 13 residues long. CDR3: CASSPGGYNEQFF. The CDR3 DNA sequence: TGTGCCAGCAGTCCCGGGGGGTACAATGAGCAGTTCTTC.

The chain links TRBV19 to TRBJ1-6; 7 bases match TRBD1. Germline CDR1 reads LNHDA; CDR2 reads SQIVND (reference sequence). V dropped 3 bases and J dropped 7; count of bases not matched to a gene: 6. This CDR3 comprises 15 residues. CDR3 sequence reads: CASSISAGGNSPLHF. CDR3 coding DNA: TGTGCCAGTAGTATTTCGGCAGGGGGAAATTCACCCCTCCACTTT.

J is TRBJ2-5 and V is TRBV24-1; perhaps TRBD2 as D (6 bases). Trimming took 2 bases from V and 4 from J, leaving 16 bases between them. The CDR3 extends over 16 amino acids. The V gene's germline CDR1 is KGHDR and CDR2 SFDVKD. In nucleotides, the CDR3 is TGTGCCACCAGTGATTCAGCACAGGTGGGAGGAGAGACCCAGTACTTC. It yields the protein CATSDSAQVGGETQYF.

The genes are TRBV18 and TRBJ1-2, with 7 bases aligning to TRBD1. The germline CDR1 and CDR2 sequences are KGHSH and LQKENI. V was pared by 4 bases and J by 6 bases, with 26 bases of the junction left unmatched. The CDR3 is 20 amino acids. The CDR3 region is CASSQFPGDPGQRVPDGYTF. The CDR3 coding sequence is TGTGCCAGCTCACAGTTCCCGGGAGACCCGGGACAGAGGGTCCCGGATGGCTACACCTTC.

CDR3 sequence: CASSQTGQGTYYGYTF. In DNA form, the CDR3 reads TGTGCCAGCAGCCAAACCGGACAGGGTACCTACTATGGCTACACCTTC. The rearrangement uses TRBV4-2 and TRBJ1-2; 8 positions agree with TRBD1. Germline V gene sequence: CDR1 LGHNA, CDR2 YNFKEQ. V dropped 2 bases and J dropped 3; count of bases not matched to a gene: 8. CDR3 length equals 16 residues.

The gene calls are TRBV4-3 and TRBJ1-6; weak D call: TRBD1 (5 bases). Germline V lookup: CDR1 LGHNA, CDR2 YSLEER. The CDR3 covers 15 residues. Trimming shortened V by 2 bases and J by 3 bases, and 8 bases separated the two germline ends. CDR3 DNA: TGCGCCAGCAGCCAACAGGGTGGCTATAATTCACCCCTCCACTTT. Protein sequence: CASSQQGGYNSPLHF.

A word on this clone: In the same sample, other DNA sequences code for this CDR3. The genes are TRBV27 and TRBJ2-7, with D possibly matching TRBD1 (5 bases). Germline CDR1 is MNHEY and CDR2 is SMNVEV (reference sequence). V lost 5 bases and J lost 0, with 8 bases in between. This CDR3 contains 13 residues. The CDR3 DNA reads TGTGCCAGCAGTCTAGGGGCCTCCTACGAGCAGTACTTC. It is translated as CASSLGASYEQYF.

The chain carries TRBV18 and TRBJ2-7; no firm D call. Germline V gene sequence: CDR1 KGHSH, CDR2 LQKENI. There are 13 residues in the CDR3. The ends were cut back, 5 bases at V and 6 bases at J, with 14 bases in the middle. DNA for the CDR3: TGTGCCAGCTCATCCCTCCCGCTTAGCGAGCAGTACTTC. It translates to CASSSLPLSEQYF.

The chain joins TRBV5-6 to TRBJ2-5; D gene unclear. CDR1 and CDR2 from the germline V gene are SGHDT and YYEEEE. V was pared by 5 bases and J by 4 bases, with 6 bases between. The CDR3 length is 11 residues. CDR3 nucleotide sequence: TGTGCCAGCAGTCTCCGAGAGACCCAGTACTTC. It yields the protein CASSLRETQYF.

V and J are TRBV6-5 and TRBJ1-2; 8 bases match TRBD1. Germline CDR1 MNHEY, CDR2 SVGAGI. The CDR3 covers 12 residues. V lost 7 bases and J lost 7; bases outside the gene matches: 5. CDR3 in DNA: TGTGCCAGCAATACAGGGGGATTTGGCTACACCTTC. It specifies CASNTGGFGYTF.

The V gene is TRBV27, the J gene TRBJ1-2, with D maybe TRBD1 (5 bases). Germline lookup yields CDR1 MNHEY and CDR2 SMNVEV (reference sequence). V lost 0 bases, J lost 4 bases, and 9 bases lay in between. This CDR3 contains 14 residues. The CDR3 DNA reads as TGTGCCAGCAGTTTATCAGGGGATTTCTATGGCTACACCTTC. Translated, it gives CASSLSGDFYGYTF.

This clone was seen a few times. The J gene is TRBJ2-7, the V gene TRBV27; 10 bases align to TRBD2. Germline CDR1 is MNHEY and CDR2 is SMNVEV (reference sequence). This CDR3 comprises 17 residues. The trim removed 5 bases at V and 3 bases at J, leaving 13 bases unmatched. CDR3 DNA: TGTGCCAGCAGTCCTCGCCGAGGGACTAGCGTCGACTACGAGCAGTACTTC. Encoded protein: CASSPRRGTSVDYEQYF.

This clone was seen just once. The DNA of the CDR3 is TGTGCCAGCAGTTTGACGACAGGGATCGTTGAAAAACTGTTTTTT. This encodes CASSLTTGIVEKLFF. The chain is built from TRBV28 and TRBJ1-4; 7 bases are a match to TRBD1. V was clipped by 3 bases and J by 7 bases; unmatched bases: 8. This CDR3 contains 15 residues. Germline assignment: CDR1 MDHEN and CDR2 SYDVKM. The whole variable domain, filled in from reference TRBV28 and TRBJ1-4, reads DVKVTQSSRYLVKRTGEKVFLECVQDMDHENMFWYRQDPGLGLRLIYFSYDVKMKEKGDIPEGYSVSREKKERFSLILESASTNQTSMYLCASSLTTGIVEKLFFGSGTQLSVL.

The genes are TRBV19 and TRBJ2-7; D might be TRBD1 (5 bases). V lost 3 bases to trimming and J lost 5 bases, with 11 bases between them. Germline loops: CDR1 LNHDA, CDR2 SQIVND (reference sequence). The CDR3 consists of 13 residues. CDR3 nucleotides: TGTGCCAGTAGTATTGGGCTAGGGGACGAGCAGTACTTC. Protein: CASSIGLGDEQYF.

This sequence joins TRBV9 and TRBJ2-7; D possibly corresponds to TRBD2 (7 bases). Germline V CDR1 and CDR2: SGDLS, YYNGEE. The CDR3 consists of 15 residues. V was trimmed by 4 bases and J by 5 bases, leaving 19 bases between them. CDR3 region: CASSSFPQGGNEQYF. For the CDR3, the DNA is TGTGCCAGCAGCTCCTTCCCACAGGGAGGGAACGAGCAGTACTTC.

The gene calls are TRBV19 and TRBJ1-5; 9 bases match TRBD1. The CDR3 is 14 residues long. Germline assignment: CDR1 LNHDA and CDR2 SQIVND (reference sequence). Trimming cost V 9 bases and J 7 bases; bases outside gene matches: 10. As DNA, the CDR3 is TGTGCCAGCACAAAGGGACAGGGAGACCAGCCCCAGCATTTT. It specifies CASTKGQGDQPQHF.

The chain employs TRBV19 and TRBJ2-2; 8 bases are a match to TRBD1. Germline CDR1 is LNHDA and CDR2 is SQIVND (reference sequence). The CDR3 extends over 15 amino acids. Germline trimming cut 6 bases from V and 3 bases from J; bases unmatched to any gene: 6. CDR3: CASRRTGTDTGELFF. In nucleotides, the CDR3 is TGTGCCAGTAGGCGGACAGGGACCGACACCGGGGAGCTGTTTTTT.

V usage is TRBV28 and J usage is TRBJ2-7; TRBD1 matches 9 bases. CDR1 and CDR2 from the germline V gene are MDHEN and SYDVKM. The junction had 6 bases not matched to a gene; V was cut back by 2 bases and J by 1 base. The CDR3 is 16 residues long. The CDR3 reads CASSLPPGTGSYEQYF. CDR3 DNA: TGTGCCAGCAGTTTACCTCCCGGGACAGGGTCCTACGAGCAGTACTTC.

The chain joins TRBV11-2 to TRBJ2-7, with 9 bases lining up with TRBD1. The CDR3 loop spans 14 amino acids. Germline lookup yields CDR1 SGHAT and CDR2 FQNNGV. V trimming: 5 bases; J trimming: 3 bases; junction bases outside the gene matches: 5. This CDR3 reads CASSPGTGSYEQYF. As DNA, the CDR3 is TGTGCCAGCAGCCCCGGGACAGGGAGCTACGAGCAGTACTTC. The full variable domain, its missing parts supplied by reference TRBV11-2 and TRBJ2-7, is EAGVAQSPRYKIIEKRQSVAFWCNPISGHATLYWYQQILGQGPKLLIQFQNNGVVDDSQLPKDRFSAERLKGVDSTLKIQPAKLEDSAVYLCASSPGTGSYEQYFGPGTRLTVT.

The chain recombines TRBV7-2 with TRBJ2-1; 11 bases map to TRBD1. This CDR3 has 15 residues. Unmatched junction bases numbered 5, after V lost 4 bases and J lost 6 bases. CDR1 is SGHTA, CDR2 FQGNSA, per germline. The CDR3 nucleotides read TGTGCCAGCAGCTCACGGACAGGGGGCCTCAATGAGCAGTTCTTC. Its translation is CASSSRTGGLNEQFF.

This chain joins TRBV9 and TRBJ1-1; D is unresolved. The CDR3 is 16 residues long. CDR1 is SGDLS and CDR2 is YYNGEE in the germline V gene. The V gene lost 0 bases and the J gene lost 7 bases, with 19 bases spanning the gap. The CDR3 DNA follows: TGTGCCAGCAGCGTAGAAGGGAGGTGGCAGGTCGGTGAAGCTTTCTTT. It translates to CASSVEGRWQVGEAFF.

V and J are TRBV29-1 and TRBJ1-2; D possibly corresponds to TRBD1 (6 bases). Trimming took off 1 base at V and 8 bases at J, with 17 bases between the two ends. Looked up from germline, CDR1 is SQVTM and CDR2 is ANQGSEA. CDR3 length: 14 amino acids. The CDR3 here is CSVEVRQGSGGYTF. DNA of the CDR3: TGCAGCGTTGAAGTCCGGCAGGGGAGTGGAGGCTACACCTTC.

The CDR3 coding sequence is TGTGCCAGCAGCTTCCTTGGGGGGGCGGGCACCGGGGAGCTGTTTTTT. It is translated as CASSFLGGAGTGELFF. V is TRBV7-2 and J is TRBJ2-2, with D possibly being TRBD2 (7 bases). Trimming pared 3 bases from V and 4 bases from J, leaving 15 bases between. The CDR3 is 16 residues long. In germline, CDR1 is SGHTA, CDR2 FQGNSA.

The V and J genes are TRBV6-2 or TRBV6-3 and TRBJ2-7; 7 bases map to TRBD2. The junction had 10 bases not matched to a gene; V was cut back by 2 bases and J by 6 bases. The CDR3 totals 15 residues. Germline V gives CDR1 MNHEY, CDR2 SVGEGT. CDR3 in DNA: TGTGCCAGCAGTTACCCGAAGGGAGGGGCGGTCGAGCAGTACTTC. This translates into CASSYPKGGAVEQYF.

The chain couples TRBV19 to TRBJ1-5; 9 bases map to TRBD1. After removal of 7 bases from V and 2 bases from J, the junction contained 12 bases not matched to a gene. The CDR3 spans 17 residues. Germline assignment: CDR1 LNHDA and CDR2 SQIVND (reference sequence). The chain's CDR3 is CASTDRGSFYGNQPQHF. Written as DNA, the CDR3 is TGTGCCAGTACGGACAGGGGCTCTTTTTATGGCAATCAGCCCCAGCATTTT.